The entry below gives a single T cell receptor (beta chain) sequence along with its context. What it binds is unknown. The data were taken from a study of shared clonotypes between healthy human individuals. Study in general: A donor's plate count was three for CD4 naive and three for CD4 memory; CD8 naive had two and CD8 memory one. Study-wide points: Richness estimates generally favored naive over memory subsets.

Each subset's genomic DNA was split evenly across several immunoSEQ plates. Original handling: ImmunoSEQ gave junction-only sequences without quality scores, so filtering differed. The table came from immunoSEQ multiplex PCR; TCRdb's copy has only in-frame clones and leaves some out. V and J calls and clone size are copied from that table; D and trimming were computed from the DNA. The sample contains about 1,900,000 clones, about 95% of which appear only once. CDR1 is SGHAT and CDR2 is FQNNGV in the germline V gene. The germline V and J ends were trimmed by 1 base and 6 bases, with 11 bases remaining between them. This CDR3 spans 14 amino acids. Naive CD8 isolation took CD45RO-negative cells positively selected for CCR7 and excluded terminally differentiated effector memory CD45RA+ cells.

This TCR was sampled from a man younger than 35 in good health. This sequence joins TRBV11-2 and TRBJ2-3; D possibly corresponds to TRBD2 (6 bases). The specimen sequenced was naive CD8+ T cells sorted from blood. CDR3 sequence: CASSLGGGWDTQYF. The CDR3 DNA follows: TGTGCCAGCAGCTTAGGGGGAGGATGGGATACGCAGTATTTT.